The TCR beta chain under discussion was sequenced for a study of blood T cell repertoires in COVID-19. About the research overall: Samples of COVID-19 (acute and convalescent) were obtained from the United States, Italy and Spain. PBMCs, B-cell-depleted T cells, or T cells provided the cDNA or gDNA that made up the material.

As processed by the authors: Estimation of nucleated cell counts was performed using reference gene primer amplification. The table came from immunoSEQ multiplex PCR; TCRdb's copy has only in-frame clones and leaves some out. The DNA was the basis for D and trimming; V, J and clone size are from that table. The repertoire consists of about 390,000 clones, with around 87% occurring once and the leading ten covering approximately 2.4%. The CDR3 spans 16 residues. V was shortened by 3 bases and J by 1 base, with 13 bases between the two germline ends. Germline CDR1 reads MGHRA; CDR2 reads YSYEKL. During active infection, Seattle patients enrolled and were then monitored through disease.

Sequencing was carried out using peripheral blood. The V and J genes are TRBV4-1 and TRBJ1-3; D may be TRBD1 (6 bases). This TCR came from a woman aged 55-69 years with COVID-19, enrolled during active disease. In nucleotides, the CDR3 is TGCGCCAGCAGCCAGGGACACCCCGTTTCTGGAAACACCATATATTTT. The encoded protein is CASSQGHPVSGNTIYF.